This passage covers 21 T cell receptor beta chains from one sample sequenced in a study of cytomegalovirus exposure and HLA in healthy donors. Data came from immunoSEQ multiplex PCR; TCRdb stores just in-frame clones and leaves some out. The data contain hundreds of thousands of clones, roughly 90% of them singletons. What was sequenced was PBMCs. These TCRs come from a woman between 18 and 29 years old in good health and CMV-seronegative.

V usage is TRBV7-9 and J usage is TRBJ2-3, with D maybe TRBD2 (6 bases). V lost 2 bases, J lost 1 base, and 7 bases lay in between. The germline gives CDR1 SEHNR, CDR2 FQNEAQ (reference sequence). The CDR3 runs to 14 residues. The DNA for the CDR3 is TGTGCCAGCAGCTTAAAGCGGGGCACAGATACGCAGTATTTT. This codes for CASSLKRGTDTQYF.

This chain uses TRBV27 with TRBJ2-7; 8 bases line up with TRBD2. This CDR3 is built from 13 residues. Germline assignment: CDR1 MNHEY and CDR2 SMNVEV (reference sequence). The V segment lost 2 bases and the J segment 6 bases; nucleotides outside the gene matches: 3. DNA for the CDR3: TGTGCCAGCAGTTTAACGGGGGGGCGCGAGCAGTACTTC. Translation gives CASSLTGGREQYF.

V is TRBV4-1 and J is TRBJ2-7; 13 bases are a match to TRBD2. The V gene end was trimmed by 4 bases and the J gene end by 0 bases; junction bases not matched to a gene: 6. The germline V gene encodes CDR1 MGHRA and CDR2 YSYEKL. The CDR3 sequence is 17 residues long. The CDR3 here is CASSRGTSGASSYEQYF. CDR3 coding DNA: TGCGCCAGCAGCCGAGGGACTAGCGGGGCAAGCTCCTACGAGCAGTACTTC.

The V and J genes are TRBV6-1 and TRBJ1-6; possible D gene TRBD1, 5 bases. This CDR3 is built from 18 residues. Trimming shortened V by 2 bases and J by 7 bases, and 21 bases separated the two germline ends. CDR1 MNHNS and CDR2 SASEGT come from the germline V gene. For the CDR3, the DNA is TGTGCCAGCAGTGAATCCCGTGGGGCTCGGGTATCGAATTCACCCCTCCACTTT. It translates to CASSESRGARVSNSPLHF.

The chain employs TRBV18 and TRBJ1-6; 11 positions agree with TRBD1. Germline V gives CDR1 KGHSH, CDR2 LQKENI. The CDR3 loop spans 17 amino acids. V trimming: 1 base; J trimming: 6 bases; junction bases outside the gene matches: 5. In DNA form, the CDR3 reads TGTGCCAGCTCACCACGGGGACAGGGGGGAGCTAATTCACCCCTCCACTTT. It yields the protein CASSPRGQGGANSPLHF. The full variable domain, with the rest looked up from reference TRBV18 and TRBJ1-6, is NAGVMQNPRHLVRRRGQEARLRCSPMKGHSHVYWYRQLPEEGLKFMVYLQKENIIDESGMPKERFSAEFPKEGPSILRIQQVVRGDSAAYFCASSPRGQGGANSPLHFGNGTRLTVT.

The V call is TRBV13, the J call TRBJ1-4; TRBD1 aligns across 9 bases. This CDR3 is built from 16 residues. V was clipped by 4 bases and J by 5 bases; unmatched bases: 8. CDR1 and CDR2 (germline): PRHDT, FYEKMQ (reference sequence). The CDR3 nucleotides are TGTGCCAGCAGCTCCCGAACCGGGACAGGGAATGAAAAACTGTTTTTT. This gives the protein CASSSRTGTGNEKLFF.

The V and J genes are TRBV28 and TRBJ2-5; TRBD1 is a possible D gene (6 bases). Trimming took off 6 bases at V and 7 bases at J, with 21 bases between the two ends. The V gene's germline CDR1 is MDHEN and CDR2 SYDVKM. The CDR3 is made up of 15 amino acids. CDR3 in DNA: TGTGCCAGCAGACCCCGTTGGCAGCAAGGGGGGACCCAGTACTTC. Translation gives CASRPRWQQGGTQYF.

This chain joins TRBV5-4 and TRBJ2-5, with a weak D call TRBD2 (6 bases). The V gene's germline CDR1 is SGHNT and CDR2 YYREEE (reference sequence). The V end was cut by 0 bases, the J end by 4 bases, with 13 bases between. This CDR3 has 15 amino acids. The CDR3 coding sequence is TGTGCCAGCAGCTTGGGTTGGCGGGAAGGAGAGACCCAGTACTTC. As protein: CASSLGWREGETQYF.

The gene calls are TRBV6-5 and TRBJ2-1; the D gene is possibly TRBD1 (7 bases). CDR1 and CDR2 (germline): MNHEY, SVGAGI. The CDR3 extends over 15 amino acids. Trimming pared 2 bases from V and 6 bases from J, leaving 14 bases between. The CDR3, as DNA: TGTGCCAGCAGTTACAGTCAGGGGGACTTCAATGAGCAGTTCTTC. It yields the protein CASSYSQGDFNEQFF.

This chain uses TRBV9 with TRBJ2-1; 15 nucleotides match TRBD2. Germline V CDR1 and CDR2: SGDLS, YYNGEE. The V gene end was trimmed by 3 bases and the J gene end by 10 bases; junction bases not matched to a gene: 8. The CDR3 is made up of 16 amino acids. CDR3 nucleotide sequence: TGTGCCAGCAGCGCCAGAGGACTAGCGGGAGGGAGGGAGCAGTTCTTC. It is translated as CASSARGLAGGREQFF.

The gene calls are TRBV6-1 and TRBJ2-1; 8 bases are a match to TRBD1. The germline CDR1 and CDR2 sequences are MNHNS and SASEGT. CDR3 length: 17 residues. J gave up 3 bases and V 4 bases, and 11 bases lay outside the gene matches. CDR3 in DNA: TGTGCCAGCAGTGTTAGGGGGAGACAGGGGTACTACAATGAGCAGTTCTTC. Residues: CASSVRGRQGYYNEQFF.

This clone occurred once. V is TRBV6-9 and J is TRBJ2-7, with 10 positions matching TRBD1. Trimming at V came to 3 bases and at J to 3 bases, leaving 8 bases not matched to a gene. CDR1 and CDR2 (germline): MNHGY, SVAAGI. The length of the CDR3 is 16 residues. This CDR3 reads CASSYQDRGWDYEQYF. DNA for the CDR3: TGTGCCAGCAGTTACCAGGACAGGGGGTGGGACTACGAGCAGTACTTC.

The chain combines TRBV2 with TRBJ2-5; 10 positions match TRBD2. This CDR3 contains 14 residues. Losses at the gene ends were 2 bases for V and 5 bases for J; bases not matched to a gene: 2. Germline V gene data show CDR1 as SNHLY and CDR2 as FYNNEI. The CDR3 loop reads CASSELTSGETQYF. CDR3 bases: TGTGCCAGCAGTGAATTGACTAGCGGGGAGACCCAGTACTTC.

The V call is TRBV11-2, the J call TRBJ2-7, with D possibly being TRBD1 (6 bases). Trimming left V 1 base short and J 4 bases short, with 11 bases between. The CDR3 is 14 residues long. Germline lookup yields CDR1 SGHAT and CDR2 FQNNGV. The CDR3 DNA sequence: TGTGCCAGCAGCTTAGGGACAGATCAATACGAGCAGTACTTC. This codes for CASSLGTDQYEQYF.

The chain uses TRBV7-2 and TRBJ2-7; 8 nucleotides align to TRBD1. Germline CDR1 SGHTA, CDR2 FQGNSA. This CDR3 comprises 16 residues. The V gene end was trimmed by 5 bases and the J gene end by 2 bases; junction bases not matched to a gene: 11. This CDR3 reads CASSRYRGDLAYEQYF. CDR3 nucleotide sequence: TGTGCCAGCAGCCGTTACAGGGGGGACCTTGCCTACGAGCAGTACTTC.

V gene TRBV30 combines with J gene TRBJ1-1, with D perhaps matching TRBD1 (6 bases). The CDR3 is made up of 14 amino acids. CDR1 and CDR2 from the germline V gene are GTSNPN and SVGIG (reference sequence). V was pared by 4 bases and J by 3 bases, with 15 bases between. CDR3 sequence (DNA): TGTGCCTGGACAGGGGAGGGCAGGTACACTGAAGCTTTCTTT. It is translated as CAWTGEGRYTEAFF.

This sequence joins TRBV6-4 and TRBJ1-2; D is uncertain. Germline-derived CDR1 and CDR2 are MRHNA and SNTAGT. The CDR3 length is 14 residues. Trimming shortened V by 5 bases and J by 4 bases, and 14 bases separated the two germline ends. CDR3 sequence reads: CASSPSTSVYGYTF. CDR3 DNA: TGTGCCAGCAGTCCCTCAACCTCGGTCTATGGCTACACCTTC.

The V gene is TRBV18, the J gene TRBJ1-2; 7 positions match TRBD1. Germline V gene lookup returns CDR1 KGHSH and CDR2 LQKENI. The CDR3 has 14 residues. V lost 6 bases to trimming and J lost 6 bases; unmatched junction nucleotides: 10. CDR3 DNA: TGTGCCAGCTCCCCCTCTGGACAGGTTGATGGCTACACCTTC. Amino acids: CASSPSGQVDGYTF.

The CDR3 reads CASSLGGRPNYGYTF. CDR3 DNA: TGTGCCAGCAGTTTAGGAGGCAGACCTAACTATGGCTACACCTTC. This chain connects TRBV27 to TRBJ1-2; D is ambiguous. V shed 2 bases and J shed 0 bases, with 10 bases lying between them. In germline, CDR1 is MNHEY, CDR2 SMNVEV (reference sequence). This CDR3 has 15 amino acids.

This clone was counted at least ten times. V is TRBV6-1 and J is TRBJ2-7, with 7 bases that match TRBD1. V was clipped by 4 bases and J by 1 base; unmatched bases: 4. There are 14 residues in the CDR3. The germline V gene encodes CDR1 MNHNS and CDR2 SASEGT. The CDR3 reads CASSVTGESYEQYF. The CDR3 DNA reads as TGTGCCAGCAGTGTAACAGGGGAATCCTACGAGCAGTACTTC.

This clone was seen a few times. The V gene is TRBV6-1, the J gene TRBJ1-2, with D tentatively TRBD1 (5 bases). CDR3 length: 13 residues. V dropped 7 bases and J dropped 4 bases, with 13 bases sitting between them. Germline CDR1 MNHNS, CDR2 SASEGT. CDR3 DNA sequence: TGTGCCAGCATATGGGACTTCCGCTATGGCTACACCTTC. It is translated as CASIWDFRYGYTF.